This TCR beta chain was captured by sequencing in a study of T cells in Graves' hyperthyroidism and ophthalmopathy. PBMCs were sourced from around 10 ml fresh peripheral blood. Amplified TCR beta CDR3 regions derived from RNA transcripts. When the TCR CDR3 underwent first-round RT-PCR, the HTBI primer set was used. TCRdb re-derived calls from the multiplex PCR reads in MiXCR, one entry per CDR3 protein. The data hold a few hundred thousand distinct CDR3 sequences, with around 15% observed a single time. The CDR3 is made up of 14 amino acids. Looked up from germline, CDR1 is ENHRY and CDR2 is SYGVKD. Trimming cost V 2 bases and J 1 base; bases outside gene matches: 0. This clonotype appeared many times.

Sequences were obtained from blood. This sequence joins TRBV10-3 and TRBJ2-3; 7 bases match TRBD2. The clonotype was recovered from a woman in her thirties or forties with Graves' hyperthyroidism. In nucleotides, the CDR3 is TGTGCCATCAGTGAGACTAGCGGCACAGATACGCAGTATTTT. It specifies CAISETSGTDTQYF.